This T cell receptor (beta chain) was sequenced for a study of blood T cells in healthy people across ages. Remarks on this clonotype: Its antigen is unidentified.

A second PCR of about 7 to 11 cycles used a sample-barcoded 5' primer and a J-beta primer mix. TCRdb independently ran MiXCR on the 5' RACE reads; one entry per CDR3 protein. The sample lists around 1.5 million distinct CDR3 sequences; around 59% were seen once. V was clipped by 2 bases and J by 4 bases; unmatched bases: 18. This CDR3 contains 19 residues. CDR1 is LGHDT and CDR2 is YNNKEL in the germline V gene (reference sequence). Study-level findings and limits: Diversity estimates drawn from one million T cells were deemed underestimates. CMV infection status of these donors was not known.

The V gene is TRBV3-1, the J gene TRBJ1-2, with 8 nucleotides matching TRBD1. The receptor was derived from a young man in good health. Sequenced sample: blood. CDR3 protein: CASSQLRGQGGRTTYGYTF. The CDR3 DNA reads TGTGCCAGCAGCCAACTCCGCGGACAGGGTGGCCGAACAACCTATGGCTACACCTTC.